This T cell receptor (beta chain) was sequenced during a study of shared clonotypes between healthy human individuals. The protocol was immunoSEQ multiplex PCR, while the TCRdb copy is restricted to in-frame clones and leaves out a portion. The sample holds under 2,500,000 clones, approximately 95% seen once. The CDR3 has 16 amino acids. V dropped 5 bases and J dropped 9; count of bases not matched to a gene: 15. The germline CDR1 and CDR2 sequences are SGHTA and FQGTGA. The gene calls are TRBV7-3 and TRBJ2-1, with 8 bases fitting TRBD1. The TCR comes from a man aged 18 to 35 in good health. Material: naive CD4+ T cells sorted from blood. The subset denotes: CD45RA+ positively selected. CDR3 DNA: TGTGCCAGCAGCGCCTTTGGGGGACAGGCCGTGGGTGAGCAGTTCTTC. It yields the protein CASSAFGGQAVGEQFF.